This TCR beta chain was profiled in a study of T cell responses to AZD1222 COVID-19 vaccine. The overall study: Second-dose recipients at about 4 or about 12 weeks were treated as one pooled group.

Study-level points and caveats: Unmutated variant regions are reportedly the target of nearly half of TCRs that are spike-specific. It was only a handful of AZD1222 recipients who were seropositive at baseline. It should be noted that donors were predominantly white British and more often female, and clonal diversity was possibly underestimated.

Note on this clone: What it recognizes is unknown.

Sequencing used immunoSEQ multiplex PCR; TCRdb keeps in-frame clones, though not all of them. The sample holds some 150,000 clones, approximately 90% seen once. Per germline, CDR1 MNHEY and CDR2 SMNVEV (reference sequence). The V gene lost 6 bases and the J gene lost 0 bases, with 12 bases spanning the gap. The CDR3 covers 14 residues. The chain uses TRBV27 and TRBJ2-7; tentative D call: TRBD1 (5 bases). This TCR came from an adult in good health. Sequenced material: peripheral blood, taken on day 0 of AZD1222 vaccination. The CDR3 sequence is CASSYQGSSYEQYF. The DNA for the CDR3 is TGTGCCAGCAGCTACCAGGGCAGCTCCTACGAGCAGTACTTC.